This TCR beta chain is from a study of cytomegalovirus exposure and HLA in healthy donors. Study-level information: As released early, the data held about 85 million unique TCRs from HLA-typed donors.

The V gene's germline CDR1 is SGHDT and CDR2 YYEEEE. The CDR3 spans 14 residues. The study ran its PCR with 60 Vbeta and 13 Jbeta primers. Sequencing was performed with immunoSEQ multiplex PCR; in TCRdb, only in-frame clones are kept and a portion is missing. The table has approximately 150,000 clones, roughly 80% seen once. The receptor's source is a woman younger than 35 in good health and CMV-seropositive. V is TRBV5-6 and J is TRBJ2-2; 9 bases agree with TRBD1. Specimen: PBMCs. The CDR3 loop reads CATGSGTGTGELFF. The CDR3 DNA is TGTGCGACGGGCTCCGGGACAGGGACCGGGGAGCTGTTTTTT.